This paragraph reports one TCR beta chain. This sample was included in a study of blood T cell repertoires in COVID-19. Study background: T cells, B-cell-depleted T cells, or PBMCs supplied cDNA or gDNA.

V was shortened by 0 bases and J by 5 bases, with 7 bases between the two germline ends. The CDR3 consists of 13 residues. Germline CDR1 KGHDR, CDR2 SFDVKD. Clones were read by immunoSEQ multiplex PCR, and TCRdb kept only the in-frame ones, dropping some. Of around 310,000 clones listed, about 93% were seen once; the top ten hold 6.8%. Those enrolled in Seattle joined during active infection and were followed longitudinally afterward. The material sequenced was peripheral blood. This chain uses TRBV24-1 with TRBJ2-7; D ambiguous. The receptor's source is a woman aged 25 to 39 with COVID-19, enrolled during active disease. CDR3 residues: CATSDLRSDEQYF. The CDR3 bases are TGTGCCACCAGTGATTTGCGGAGCGACGAGCAGTACTTC.